The clone carrying this T cell receptor beta chain showed up just a few times. Its specificity is unknown. Profiling relied on immunoSEQ multiplex PCR, and the TCRdb table lists in-frame clones only, not all of them. The table shows 130,000 to 150,000 clones, with roughly 89% occurring only once. The data are from a study of cytomegalovirus exposure and HLA in healthy donors. Notes on the study in general: TCR sequences were mostly rare, though some public TCRs occurred in many donors.

Per the germline V gene, CDR1 is MRHNA and CDR2 is SNTAGT. The CDR3 is 13 amino acids. Trimming shortened V by 5 bases and J by 4 bases, and 9 bases separated the two germline ends. The source material was PBMCs. The V and J genes are TRBV6-4 and TRBJ1-5, with unresolved D. This TCR derives from a man aged 18 to 29 in good health and CMV-seropositive. This chain's CDR3 is CASSSGENQPQHF. CDR3 nucleotide sequence: TGTGCCAGCAGTTCCGGGGAGAATCAGCCCCAGCATTTT.